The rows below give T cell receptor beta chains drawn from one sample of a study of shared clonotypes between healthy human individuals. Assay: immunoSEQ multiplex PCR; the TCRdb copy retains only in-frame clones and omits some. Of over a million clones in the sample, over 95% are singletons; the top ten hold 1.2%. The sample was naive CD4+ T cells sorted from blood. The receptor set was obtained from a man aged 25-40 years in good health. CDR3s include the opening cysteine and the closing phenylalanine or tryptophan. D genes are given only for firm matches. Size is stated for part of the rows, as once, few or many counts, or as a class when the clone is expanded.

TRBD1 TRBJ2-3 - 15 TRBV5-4 TGTGCCAGCAGCCCGGGCCAGGGGGCCACAGATACGCAGTATTTT CASSPGQGATDTQYF
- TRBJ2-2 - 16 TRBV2 TGTGCCAGTAACCTATCCGGGACCCGAAACACCGGGGAGCTGTTTTTT CASNLSGTRNTGELFF
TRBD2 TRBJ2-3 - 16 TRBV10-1 TGCGCCAGCAGCTTAGGACTAGCAGGTAGCACAGATACGCAGTATTTT CASSLGLAGSTDTQYF
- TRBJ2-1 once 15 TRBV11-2 TGTGCCAGCAGCAAAGTGCTAGCGGAGGGGGGTGAGCAGTTCTTC CASSKVLAEGGEQFF
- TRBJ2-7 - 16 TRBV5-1 TGCGCCAGCAGCTTGGTTTCTGGGCCAGGCCCACTCGAGCAGTACTTC CASSLVSGPGPLEQYF
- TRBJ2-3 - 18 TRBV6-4 TGTGCCAGCAGTGAACACGTTGGGGACCTCTTTAGCACAGATACGCAGTATTTT CASSEHVGDLFSTDTQYF
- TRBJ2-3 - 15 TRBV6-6 TGTGCCAGCAGTTCTCACATGGATAGCACAGATACGCAGTATTTT CASSSHMDSTDTQYF
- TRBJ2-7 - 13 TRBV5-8 TGTGCCAGCAGCTTGGGACTCTTCTCCGGGCAGTACTTC CASSLGLFSGQYF
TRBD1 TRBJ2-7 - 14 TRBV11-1 TGTGCCAGCAGCTTAGTGGACAGGAGCTACGAGCAGTACTTC CASSLVDRSYEQYF
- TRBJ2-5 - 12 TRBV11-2 TGTGCCAGTTCGGCCGCTGGGGAGACCCAGTACTTC CASSAAGETQYF
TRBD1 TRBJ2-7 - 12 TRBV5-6 TGTGCCAGCAGAAAGGACAGGGCAAAACAGTACTTC CASRKDRAKQYF
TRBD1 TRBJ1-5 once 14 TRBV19 TGTGCCAGTAGTATCCGGGACAGCGCCCAGCCCCAGCATTTT CASSIRDSAQPQHF
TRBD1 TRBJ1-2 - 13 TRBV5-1 TGCGCCAGCAGCTTGACAGGGGAAGATGGCTACACCTTC CASSLTGEDGYTF
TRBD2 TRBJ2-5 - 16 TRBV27 TGTGCCAGCAGAAAACTTGGACTAGCGGGAGAAGAGACCCAGTACTTC CASRKLGLAGEETQYF
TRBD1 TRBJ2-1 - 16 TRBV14 TGTGCCAGCAGCCTCACAGGGGTCTGGACCTACAATGAGCAGTTCTTC CASSLTGVWTYNEQFF
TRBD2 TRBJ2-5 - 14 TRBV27 TGTGCCTGTCGGCCTAGCGGGAGTAGAGAGACCCAGTACTTC CACRPSGSRETQYF
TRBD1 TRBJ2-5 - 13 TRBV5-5 TGTGCCAGCAGCCCGACAGGGGAAGAGACCCAGTACTTC CASSPTGEETQYF
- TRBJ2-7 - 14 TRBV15 TGTGCCACCAGCAGAGACGGGCTATCCTACGAGCAGTACTTC CATSRDGLSYEQYF
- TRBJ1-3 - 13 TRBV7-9 TGTGCCAGCCTCACAGACTCTGGAAACACCATATATTTT CASLTDSGNTIYF
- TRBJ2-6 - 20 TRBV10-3 TGTGCCATCAGTGAGTCGCCATCCAGCTGGTCCCCCTCTGGGGCCAACGTCCTGACTTTC CAISESPSSWSPSGANVLTF
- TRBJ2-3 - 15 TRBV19 TGTGCCAGTAGGTTAGACGGAGCTAGCACAGATACGCAGTATTTT CASRLDGASTDTQYF
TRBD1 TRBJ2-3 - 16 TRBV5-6 TGTGCCAGCAGCCGGCGGCGACAGGGAAGTACAGATACGCAGTATTTT CASSRRRQGSTDTQYF
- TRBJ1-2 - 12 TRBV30 TGTGCCTGGAGTACGACCAACTATGGCTACACCTTC CAWSTTNYGYTF
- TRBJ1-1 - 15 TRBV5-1 TGCGCCAGCAGCTTGAATAGGAGGGTTGACACTGAAGCTTTCTTT CASSLNRRVDTEAFF
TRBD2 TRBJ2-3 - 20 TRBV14 TGTGCCAGCAGCCCAGGGAAACGCCGGGAGGCGGGTGGCCTCACAGATACGCAGTATTTT CASSPGKRREAGGLTDTQYF
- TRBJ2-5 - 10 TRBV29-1 TGCAGCGTCAATGCGGAGACCCAGTACTTC CSVNAETQYF
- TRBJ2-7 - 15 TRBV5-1 TGCGCCAGCAGCTTGGTCCCGTTGAGCTCCTACGAGCAGTACTTC CASSLVPLSSYEQYF
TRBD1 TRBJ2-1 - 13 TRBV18 TGTGCCAGCTCATCTGACAGGGGAAATGAGCAGTTCTTC CASSSDRGNEQFF
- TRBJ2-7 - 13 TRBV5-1 TGCGCCAGCAGCTTGGTTTCCTTAGGGGAGCAGTACTTC CASSLVSLGEQYF
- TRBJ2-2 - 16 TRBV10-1 TGCGCCACCTTTCAGGGGGGCAGTGGGGGCACCGGGGAGCTGTTTTTT CATFQGGSGGTGELFF
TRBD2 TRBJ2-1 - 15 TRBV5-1 TGCGCCAGCACCAACGGGACTAGGGGGTACAATGAGCAGTTCTTC CASTNGTRGYNEQFF
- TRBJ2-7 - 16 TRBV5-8 TGTGCCAGCAGCACATCCCTGGGGGAGCACACCTACGAGCAGTACTTC CASSTSLGEHTYEQYF
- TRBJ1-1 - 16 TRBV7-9 TGTGCCAGCAGCTTAGGGGACTTACCAGAGAACACTGAAGCTTTCTTT CASSLGDLPENTEAFF
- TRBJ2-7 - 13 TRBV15 TGTGCCACCAGCAGAGACCGACCCTACGAGCAGTACTTC CATSRDRPYEQYF
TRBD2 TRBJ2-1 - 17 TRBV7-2 TGTGCCAGCAGCAATGGACTAGCGGGAGGGTATCGCGGTGAGCAGTTCTTC CASSNGLAGGYRGEQFF